These 29 T cell receptor beta chains came from one sample sequenced in a study of blood T cell repertoires in COVID-19. This table comes from immunoSEQ multiplex PCR, and its TCRdb copy is limited to in-frame clones, with some not included. Of 130,000 or so clones in the sample, around nine tenths are singletons; the top ten hold more than 9.5%. Sequencing used peripheral blood. These receptors came from a woman in her sixties or seventies with COVID-19, enrolled during active disease.

Written as DNA, the CDR3 is TGTGCCAGCAGCTGGAGGGACAGTGCCCTCACAGATACGCAGTATTTT. Amino acids: CASSWRDSALTDTQYF. The V call is TRBV5-5, the J call TRBJ2-3; TRBD1 is a possible D gene (7 bases). V dropped 3 bases and J dropped 2 bases, with 16 bases sitting between them. CDR1 SGHKS and CDR2 YYEKEE come from the germline V gene (reference sequence). The CDR3 runs 16 residues.

CDR3 protein: CASSLGGRGNQPQHF. As DNA, the CDR3 is TGTGCCAGCAGCTTAGGTGGCAGGGGGAATCAGCCCCAGCATTTT. The gene calls are TRBV13 and TRBJ1-5, with 7 bases matching TRBD1. There are 15 residues in the CDR3. Germline-derived CDR1 and CDR2 are PRHDT and FYEKMQ (reference sequence). The J segment lost 4 bases and the V segment lost 0 bases, leaving 3 bases of the junction unmatched.

This clone has a single count. This chain uses TRBV11-2 with TRBJ2-5; 10 bases are a match to TRBD1. V dropped 2 bases and J dropped 7; count of bases not matched to a gene: 7. Germline-derived CDR1 and CDR2 are SGHAT and FQNNGV. CDR3 size: 15 residues. CDR3: CASSLLDRGRVTQYF. The CDR3 region has the DNA TGTGCCAGCAGCTTACTTGACAGGGGGCGGGTGACCCAGTACTTC.

The rearrangement links TRBV6-5 to TRBJ1-3, with TRBD1 as a possible D gene (5 bases). Between the trimmed V and J ends, which lost 6 bases and 0 bases, there was a span of 9 bases. The CDR3 loop spans 14 amino acids. Germline lookup yields CDR1 MNHEY and CDR2 SVGAGI. CDR3 residues: CASSKGISGNTIYF. CDR3 bases: TGTGCCAGCAGCAAGGGGATCTCTGGAAACACCATATATTTT.

The genes are TRBV7-8 and TRBJ2-1, with 9 bases fitting TRBD1. The CDR3 consists of 14 residues. Germline lookup yields CDR1 SGHVS and CDR2 FQNEAQ. Unmatched junction bases numbered 8, after V lost 5 bases and J lost 9 bases. CDR3 nucleotide sequence: TGTGCCAGCAGCCCTGCCGGGACAGGGTTTGAGCAGTTCTTC. Translated: CASSPAGTGFEQFF. Looking up the rest from reference TRBV7-8 and TRBJ2-1 gives the full variable domain: GAGVSQSPRYKVAKRGQDVALRCDPISGHVSLFWYQQALGQGPEFLTYFQNEAQLDKSGLPSDRFFAERPEGSVSTLKIQRTQQEDSAVYLCASSPAGTGFEQFFGPGTRLTVL.

The chain carries TRBV2 and TRBJ2-3, with 15 nucleotides matching TRBD2. The J segment lost 2 bases and the V segment lost 6 bases, leaving 6 bases of the junction unmatched. Germline loops: CDR1 SNHLY, CDR2 FYNNEI. The CDR3 is 17 amino acids. CDR3 amino acids: CASRAGTSGGHTDTQYF. CDR3 bases: TGTGCCAGCAGAGCCGGGACTAGCGGGGGGCACACAGATACGCAGTATTTT.

The chain recombines TRBV5-6 with TRBJ2-5, with D possibly TRBD1 on 6 matching bases. Looked up from germline, CDR1 is SGHDT and CDR2 is YYEEEE. The CDR3 spans 15 residues. Trimming took off 4 bases at V and 1 base at J, with 14 bases between the two ends. This chain's CDR3 is CASSAPTGGQETQYF. The CDR3 nucleotides are TGTGCCAGCAGCGCCCCGACAGGAGGCCAAGAGACCCAGTACTTC.

V is TRBV6-6 and J is TRBJ1-3; 9 bases match TRBD1. CDR3 length: 15 amino acids. With 4 bases clipped from V and 5 bases from J, the junction kept 6 bases outside the gene matches. Germline values: CDR1 MNHNY, CDR2 SVGAGI (reference sequence). CDR3 nucleotide sequence: TGTGCCAGCAGTTCGGACAGGGGCCAGAGAAACACCATATATTTT. This codes for CASSSDRGQRNTIYF.

This chain connects TRBV6-4 to TRBJ2-3; 10 bases agree with TRBD2. Looked up from germline, CDR1 is MRHNA and CDR2 is SNTAGT. The CDR3 sequence is 15 residues long. Unmatched junction bases numbered 5, after V lost 5 bases and J lost 3 bases. The CDR3 loop reads CASSSGGARTDTQYF. Written as DNA, the CDR3 is TGTGCCAGCAGTAGCGGGGGGGCCAGGACAGATACGCAGTATTTT.

The chain joins TRBV5-8 to TRBJ1-6, with TRBD1 matching over 10 bases. CDR3 length equals 17 residues. Germline CDR1 reads SGHTS; CDR2 reads YDEGEE. J lost 6 bases, V lost 2 bases, and 8 bases had no gene match. CDR3 DNA: TGTGCCAGCAGCTTCGAGCACTGGACAGGGGGTAATTCACCCCTCCACTTT. It encodes CASSFEHWTGGNSPLHF.

The rearrangement links TRBV25-1 to TRBJ1-1; no reliable D call. CDR1 and CDR2 from the germline V gene are MGHDK and SYGVNS. The CDR3 runs 11 residues. Between the trimmed V and J ends, which lost 6 bases and 8 bases, there was a span of 10 bases. CDR3 in amino acids: CASRRQAEAFF. As DNA, the CDR3 is TGTGCCAGCAGAAGGCAGGCGGAAGCTTTCTTT.

This chain connects TRBV19 to TRBJ2-7; a weak D match, TRBD1 (5 bases). In germline, CDR1 is LNHDA, CDR2 SQIVND (reference sequence). V was cut by 3 bases and J by 2 bases, with 11 bases left in between. The CDR3 covers 14 residues. In DNA form, the CDR3 reads TGTGCCAGTAGTATCGGACAACCTACCTACGAGCAGTACTTC. Translated, it gives CASSIGQPTYEQYF.

The V gene is TRBV3-1 (or the pseudogene TRBV3-2), the J gene TRBJ2-2, with 8 bases aligning to TRBD1. J gave up 4 bases and V 2 bases, and 9 bases lay outside the gene matches. Per germline, CDR1 LGHDT and CDR2 YNNKEL (reference sequence). This CDR3 is built from 17 residues. CDR3 protein: CASSQRRGTGTTGELFF. The CDR3 DNA is TGTGCCAGCAGCCAAAGGAGAGGGACAGGAACCACCGGGGAGCTGTTTTTT.

The chain carries TRBV27 and TRBJ2-7; TRBD2 aligns across 9 bases. V lost 5 bases, J lost 0 bases, and 5 bases stayed unmatched. The germline gives CDR1 MNHEY, CDR2 SMNVEV (reference sequence). This CDR3 is built from 15 residues. CDR3 in amino acids: CASSPKRGASYEQYF. The CDR3 DNA reads TGTGCCAGCAGTCCCAAGCGGGGGGCCTCCTACGAGCAGTACTTC.

The gene calls are TRBV9 and TRBJ2-5, with D possibly being TRBD2 (7 bases). Looked up from germline, CDR1 is SGDLS and CDR2 is YYNGEE. The CDR3 is made up of 20 amino acids. Trimming pared 3 bases from V and 5 bases from J, leaving 32 bases between. CDR3 in amino acids: CASSGHRAGDPVLGRETQYF. Here the CDR3 DNA reads TGTGCCAGCAGCGGTCACAGGGCGGGAGACCCAGTACTCGGCCGGGAGACCCAGTACTTC.

The chain joins TRBV4-1 to TRBJ2-3; 12 bases are shared with TRBD2. Germline loops: CDR1 MGHRA, CDR2 YSYEKL. The V and J ends lost 3 bases and 3 bases, in that order; junction bases with no gene match: 1. The CDR3 extends over 15 amino acids. The CDR3 sequence is CASSHLAGGTDTQYF. The CDR3 DNA reads as TGCGCCAGCAGCCACCTAGCGGGGGGGACAGATACGCAGTATTTT.

V usage is TRBV29-1 and J usage is TRBJ2-5, with D possibly TRBD2 on 6 matching bases. This CDR3 region has 12 residues. The germline V and J ends were trimmed by 5 bases and 4 bases, with 11 bases remaining between them. In germline, CDR1 is SQVTM, CDR2 ANQGSEA. This CDR3 reads CSVKVGGETQYF. CDR3 sequence (DNA): TGCAGCGTTAAGGTGGGGGGAGAGACCCAGTACTTC. The entire variable domain, with the rest obtained from reference TRBV29-1 and TRBJ2-5, is as follows: SAVISQKPSRDICQRGTSLTIQCQVDSQVTMMFWYRQQPGQSLTLIATANQGSEATYESGFVIDKFPISRPNLTFSTLTVSNMSPEDSSIYLCSVKVGGETQYFGPGTRLLVL.

This chain connects TRBV6-5 to TRBJ1-2; TRBD1 might be the D (5 bases). The CDR3 is 16 residues long. Germline V gene lookup returns CDR1 MNHEY and CDR2 SVGAGI. Trimming pared 4 bases from V and 3 bases from J, leaving 18 bases between. The CDR3 region is CASSSRHGGVHYGYTF. The CDR3, as DNA: TGTGCCAGCAGTTCCCGACACGGGGGGGTCCACTATGGCTACACCTTC.

The chain recombines TRBV7-3 with TRBJ1-1; D is ambiguous. Germline CDR1 SGHTA, CDR2 FQGTGA. Trimming left V 0 bases short and J 1 base short, with 9 bases between. The CDR3 length is 15 residues. Written as DNA, the CDR3 is TGTGCCAGCAGCTTAACGGTACGACAGAACACTGAAGCTTTCTTT. It yields the protein CASSLTVRQNTEAFF.

CDR3 loop: CASSQVRGGSDEQFF. CDR3 sequence (DNA): TGTGCCAGCAGCCAAGTGCGGGGGGGTAGCGATGAGCAGTTCTTC. The chain links TRBV3-1 (or the pseudogene TRBV3-2) to TRBJ2-1; 9 bases are a match to TRBD2. This CDR3 contains 15 residues. Germline values: CDR1 LGHDT, CDR2 YNNKEL (reference sequence). The ends lost 1 base at V and 8 bases at J; junction bases unmatched: 6.

Ten or more counts support this clone. This sample also contains other DNA sequences that code for the same CDR3. The V call is TRBV28, the J call TRBJ2-2; 7 nucleotides agree with TRBD1. There are 16 residues in the CDR3. V shed 2 bases, J shed 0 bases, and the junction held 3 bases outside the gene matches. Germline CDR1 is MDHEN and CDR2 is SYDVKM. The CDR3 reads CASSLIGTANTGELFF. The CDR3 nucleotides read TGTGCCAGCAGTTTAATAGGGACAGCGAACACCGGGGAGCTGTTTTTT.

This clone was seen more than once but under ten times. The chain combines TRBV25-1 with TRBJ2-7, with 8 positions matching TRBD1. Germline CDR1 is MGHDK and CDR2 is SYGVNS. J was trimmed by 0 bases and V by 3 bases; bases with no gene match: 10. This CDR3 region has 17 residues. CDR3 in amino acids: CASSEYNPGGRSYEQYF. As DNA, the CDR3 is TGTGCCAGCAGTGAGTACAATCCAGGGGGCCGCTCCTACGAGCAGTACTTC.

J is TRBJ2-7 and V is TRBV5-1, with 8 nucleotides matching TRBD2. Germline trimming cut 0 bases from V and 0 bases from J; bases unmatched to any gene: 5. This CDR3 region has 16 residues. The V gene's germline CDR1 is SGHRS and CDR2 YFSETQ. The CDR3 sequence is CASSLELGGASYEQYF. Here the CDR3 DNA reads TGCGCCAGCAGCTTGGAACTCGGGGGGGCCTCCTACGAGCAGTACTTC.

The V gene is TRBV27, the J gene TRBJ2-7; 9 nucleotides line up with TRBD1. From germline, CDR1 is MNHEY and CDR2 SMNVEV (reference sequence). The length of the CDR3 is 15 residues. After removal of 4 bases from V and 5 bases from J, the junction contained 9 bases not matched to a gene. CDR3 residues: CASSSNRDRAHEQYF. The CDR3 DNA reads as TGTGCCAGCAGTTCCAACCGGGACAGGGCCCACGAGCAGTACTTC.

The CDR3 sequence: CASSLGASSGELFF. DNA of the CDR3: TGTGCCAGCAGCTTAGGGGCTAGCTCCGGGGAGCTGTTTTTT. The V and J genes are TRBV11-3 and TRBJ2-2, with TRBD2 as a possible D gene (5 bases). The V end lost 1 base, the J end lost 6 bases, and 9 bases lay between the germline ends. The CDR3 covers 14 residues. Germline V gives CDR1 SGHNT, CDR2 YENEEA.

The genes are TRBV4-1 and TRBJ2-2; 11 positions agree with TRBD1. From germline, CDR1 is MGHRA and CDR2 YSYEKL. This CDR3 comprises 16 residues. The trim removed 5 bases at V and 2 bases at J, leaving 4 bases unmatched. CDR3 region: CASSTRTGGNTGELFF. The CDR3, as DNA: TGCGCCAGCAGCACCCGGACAGGGGGCAACACCGGGGAGCTGTTTTTT.

This chain connects TRBV24-1 to TRBJ2-3, with TRBD1 matching over 8 bases. V was clipped by 7 bases and J by 6 bases; unmatched bases: 5. CDR3 size: 13 residues. Germline CDR1 and CDR2: KGHDR and SFDVKD. CDR3 residues: CATSRQGLDTQYF. The CDR3 DNA reads as TGTGCCACCAGCCGACAGGGGTTGGATACGCAGTATTTT.

V is TRBV5-5 and J is TRBJ2-4, with 9 positions matching TRBD1. Germline V gene data show CDR1 as SGHKS and CDR2 as YYEKEE (reference sequence). The CDR3 covers 16 residues. With 2 bases clipped from V and 8 bases from J, the junction kept 11 bases outside the gene matches. Written as DNA, the CDR3 is TGTGCCAGCAGCTTTTCGGGACAGGGAAGTTATGACATTCAGTACTTC. It codes for CASSFSGQGSYDIQYF. Drawing the rest from reference TRBV5-5 and TRBJ2-4, the complete variable domain is DAGVTQSPTHLIKTRGQQVTLRCSPISGHKSVSWYQQVLGQGPQFIFQYYEKEERGRGNFPDRFSARQFPNYSSELNVNALLLGDSALYLCASSFSGQGSYDIQYFGAGTRLSVL.

This clone occurred a few times. DNA of the CDR3: TGCGCCAGCAGCTTGGCGGAGAGCTCCTACAATGAGCAGTTCTTC. This encodes CASSLAESSYNEQFF. V is TRBV5-1 and J is TRBJ2-1; unclear D gene. The CDR3 contains 15 residues. Trimming left V 0 bases short and J 0 bases short, with 7 bases between. The germline V gene has CDR1 SGHRS and CDR2 YFSETQ.